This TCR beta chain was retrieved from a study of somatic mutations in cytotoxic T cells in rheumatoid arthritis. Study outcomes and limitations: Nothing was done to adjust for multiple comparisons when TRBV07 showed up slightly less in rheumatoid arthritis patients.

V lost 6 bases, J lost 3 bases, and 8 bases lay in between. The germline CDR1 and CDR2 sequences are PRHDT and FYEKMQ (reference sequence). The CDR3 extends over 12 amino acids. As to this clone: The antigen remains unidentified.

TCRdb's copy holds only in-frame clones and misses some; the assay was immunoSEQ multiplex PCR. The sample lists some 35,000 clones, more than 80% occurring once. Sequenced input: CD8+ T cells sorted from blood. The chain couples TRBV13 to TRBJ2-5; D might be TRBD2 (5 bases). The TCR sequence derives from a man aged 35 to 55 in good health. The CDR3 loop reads CASSRAEETQYF. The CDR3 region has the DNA TGTGCCAGCAGTCGAGCGGAAGAGACCCAGTACTTC.